One TCR beta chain is described in this entry. Its antigen is currently unknown. Some clones are missing from TCRdb's copy, which holds only in-frame ones; the method was immunoSEQ multiplex PCR. The sample shows about 2.4 million clones, around nine tenths of them seen only once. This sample was included in a study of shared clonotypes between healthy human individuals. Study-wide points: The study generally estimated greater richness for naive than memory subsets. At large depth, rarefaction still showed sorted-subset sequencing to be incomplete.

This CDR3 has 14 residues. Trimming took 0 bases from V and 6 from J, leaving 15 bases between them. CDR1 and CDR2 from the germline V gene are GTSNPN and SVGIG (reference sequence). Every donor, a Caucasian adult, lived in Nashville, Tennessee. CD4+ cells underwent separation, giving CD45RA+ naive and CD45RA-negative memory subsets. The specimen sequenced was naive CD4+ T cells sorted from blood. As for subset: CD45RA+ positively selected. The TCR originated in a man aged 18 to 35 in good health. V and J are TRBV30 and TRBJ2-7; D perhaps matches TRBD1 (6 bases). This chain's CDR3 is CAWSVGSQGGEQYF. In DNA form, the CDR3 reads TGTGCCTGGAGTGTAGGGTCACAGGGCGGCGAGCAGTACTTC.